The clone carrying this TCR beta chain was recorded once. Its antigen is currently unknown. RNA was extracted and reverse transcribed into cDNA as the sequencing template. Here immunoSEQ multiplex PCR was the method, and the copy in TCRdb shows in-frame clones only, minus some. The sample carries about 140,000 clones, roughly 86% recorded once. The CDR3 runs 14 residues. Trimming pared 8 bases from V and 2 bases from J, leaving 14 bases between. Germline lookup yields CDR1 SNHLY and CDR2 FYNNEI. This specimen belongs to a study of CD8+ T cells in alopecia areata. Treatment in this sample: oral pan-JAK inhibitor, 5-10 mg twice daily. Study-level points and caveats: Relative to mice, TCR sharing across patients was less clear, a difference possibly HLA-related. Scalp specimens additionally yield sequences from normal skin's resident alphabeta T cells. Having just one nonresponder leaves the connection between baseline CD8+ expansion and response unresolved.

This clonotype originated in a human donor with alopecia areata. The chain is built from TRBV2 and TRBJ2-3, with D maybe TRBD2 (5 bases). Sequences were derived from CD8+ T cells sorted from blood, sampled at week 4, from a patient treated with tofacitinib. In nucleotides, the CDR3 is TGTGCCAGCCCAAAAGCGGTCCCCACAGATACGCAGTATTTT. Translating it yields CASPKAVPTDTQYF. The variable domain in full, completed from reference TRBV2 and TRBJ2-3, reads EPEVTQTPSHQVTQMGQEVILRCVPISNHLYFYWYRQILGQKVEFLVSFYNNEISEKSEIFDDQFSVERPDGSNFTLKIRSTKLEDSAMYFCASPKAVPTDTQYFGPGTRLTVL.